A selection of T cell receptor beta chains follows, all from one sample in a study of cytomegalovirus exposure and HLA in healthy donors. TCRdb's copy holds only in-frame clones and misses some; the assay was immunoSEQ multiplex PCR. Of roughly 110,000 clones listed, around 79% are singletons. The sample was PBMCs. All receptors come from a man in his sixties in good health and CMV-seronegative. Each CDR3 is given with its conserved first and last residue. D genes are given only for firm matches. The size field is filled for only some rows; it gives once, few, many or a size class.

J	V	D	size	DNA	CDR3
TRBJ1-2	TRBV19	-	-	TGTGCCAGTAGTATTTACGCAGGGCCGACGTCTCGCTACACCTTC	CASSIYAGPTSRYTF
TRBJ1-2	TRBV25-1	TRBD1	-	TGTGCCAGCAGTGAATCGGAAGGGGGCGGATCAAGGGTAGAAGGCTACACCTTC	CASSESEGGGSRVEGYTF
TRBJ2-7	TRBV7-2	TRBD2	-	TGTGCCAGCAGCATATCTAGCGGGGGGGAACGTTACGAGCAGTACTTC	CASSISSGGERYEQYF
TRBJ1-4	TRBV4-3	-	-	TGCGCCAGCAGCCAAGATAGGGGAGGGTTTGAAAAACTGTTTTTT	CASSQDRGGFEKLFF
TRBJ2-1	TRBV7-2	-	once	TGTGCCAGCAGCTTAGTCGGGGTCTACAATGAGCAGTTCTTC	CASSLVGVYNEQFF
TRBJ1-2	TRBV5-5	-	-	TGTGCCAGCAGCTTGGACCCGGTCCCTAAGTATGGCTACACCTTC	CASSLDPVPKYGYTF
TRBJ2-5	TRBV7-2	-	-	TGTGCCAGCAGCTTAGGTGGCAGGGAAGAGACCCAGTACTTC	CASSLGGREETQYF
TRBJ2-6	TRBV5-1	-	-	TGCGCCAGCAGCTTGGCCTCGACAGGCCGCTCTGGGGCCAACGTCCTGACTTTC	CASSLASTGRSGANVLTF
TRBJ1-2	TRBV15	-	-	TGTGCCACCAGCAGCCCCAGTCCCTCACTATTCCTAAATGGCTACACCTTC	CATSSPSPSLFLNGYTF
TRBJ1-5	TRBV5-5	TRBD1	-	TGTGCCAGCAGCTTGAGGCCTGGGACAGCCTTTAGCAATCAGCCCCAGCATTTT	CASSLRPGTAFSNQPQHF
TRBJ2-3	TRBV5-1	-	once	TGCGCCAGCAGCGCTGGACAGAGTACGCAGTATTTT	CASSAGQSTQYF
TRBJ1-1	TRBV7-8	-	-	TGTGCCAGCAGCTTAGTAACAGGGAACACTGAAGCTTTCTTT	CASSLVTGNTEAFF
TRBJ1-1	TRBV11-1	TRBD1	few	TGTGCCAGCAGGAGGAGGACAGGGTTCAACACTGAAGCTTTCTTT	CASRRRTGFNTEAFF
TRBJ1-2	TRBV7-8	-	-	TGTGCCAGCAGCTTAATGGGGGCAGGGTCTGGCTATGGCTACACCTTC	CASSLMGAGSGYGYTF
TRBJ1-6	TRBV7-9	-	-	TGTGCCAGCAGCCCTAGGGAGGGACCCCTCCACTTT	CASSPREGPLHF
TRBJ2-1	TRBV5-1	TRBD2	-	TGCGCCAGCAGCTGGAGGACTAGCGGGGGGAGCAATGAGCAGTTCTTC	CASSWRTSGGSNEQFF
TRBJ1-5	TRBV19	-	few	TGTGCCAGTACCCCCGGACAGTATAGCAATCAGCCCCAGCATTTT	CASTPGQYSNQPQHF